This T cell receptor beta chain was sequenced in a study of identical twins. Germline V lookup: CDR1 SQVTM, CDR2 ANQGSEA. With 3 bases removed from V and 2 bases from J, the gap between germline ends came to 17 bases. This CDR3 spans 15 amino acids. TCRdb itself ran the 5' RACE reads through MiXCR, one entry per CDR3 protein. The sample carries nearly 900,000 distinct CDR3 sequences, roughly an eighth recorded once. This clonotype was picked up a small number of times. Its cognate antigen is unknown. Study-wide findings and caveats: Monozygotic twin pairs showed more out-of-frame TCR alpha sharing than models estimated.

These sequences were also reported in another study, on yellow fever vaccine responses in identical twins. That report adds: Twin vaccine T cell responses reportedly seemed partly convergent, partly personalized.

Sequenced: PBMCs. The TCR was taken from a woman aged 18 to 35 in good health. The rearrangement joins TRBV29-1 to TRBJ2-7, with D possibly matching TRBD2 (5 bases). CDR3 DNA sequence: TGCAGCGTTGAGTGGCGGGTTGACCCCACCTACGAGCAGTACTTC. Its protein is CSVEWRVDPTYEQYF.